The text below deals with one T cell receptor (beta chain). Its matching antigen is unknown. V lost 3 bases and J lost 4, with 13 bases in between. This CDR3 contains 14 residues. Germline CDR1 and CDR2: SGDLS and YYNGEE. The sample comes from a study of cytomegalovirus exposure and HLA in healthy donors. Study-level findings and limits: V- and J-gene trimming in TCR beta was tied to a missense DCLRE1C variant by an analysis performed later.

The PCR made use of 60 Vbeta and 13 Jbeta primers. The repertoire was sequenced with immunoSEQ multiplex PCR; TCRdb's copy has only in-frame clones and lacks some. This table holds around 230,000 clones, roughly 78% found once. The rearrangement links TRBV9 to TRBJ1-1, with D tentatively TRBD1 (5 bases). The sequenced sample was PBMCs. This clonotype was sampled from a boy younger than 18 in good health and CMV-seronegative. CDR3 residues: CASSALGGSTEAFF. Here the CDR3 DNA reads TGTGCCAGCAGCGCCCTGGGGGGAAGCACTGAAGCTTTCTTT.